The rows below give T cell receptor beta chains drawn from one sample of a study of cytomegalovirus exposure and HLA in healthy donors. Profiling relied on immunoSEQ multiplex PCR, and the TCRdb table lists in-frame clones only, not all of them. The sample has 110,000 to 150,000 clones; less than 9.5% are singletons. Sequencing was performed on PBMCs. These receptor sequences come from a male donor in good health and CMV-seronegative. Both conserved end residues are part of each CDR3. A D gene is named only where the DNA matches it firmly.

D | V | CDR3
TRBD2 | TRBV5-1 | CASSLTSGGGIAETQYF
TRBD2 | TRBV4-3 | CASSHYISGGDTDTQYF
TRBD2 | TRBV4-2 | CASSQEVPSSGSRYEQYF
NA | TRBV7-9 | CASSYTQALLDEQYF
TRBD2 | TRBV4-1 | CASSQGLAGVYEQYF
TRBD2 | TRBV6-1 | CASSETGLAEGRWVEETQYF
TRBD1 | TRBV27 | CASSLRQGAAGNYGYTF
TRBD2 | TRBV27 | CASRWLAGDSTDTQYF
TRBD2 | TRBV27 | CASSLSGSSYNEQFF
NA | TRBV11-2 | CASSSNLGVGGRYYEQYF
NA | TRBV6-6 | CASSQQPQHF
TRBD1 | TRBV10-3 | CAISEGQGYNEQFF
TRBD1 | TRBV5-4 | CASSLGFGQGVAPPYYEQYF
NA | TRBV19 | CASSIKGLAGSGYTF
NA | TRBV7-9 | CASSGGNYGYTF